The rows below give T cell receptor beta chains drawn from one sample of a study of CD8+ T cells in alopecia areata. Assay used: immunoSEQ multiplex PCR; TCRdb lists only in-frame clones, some missing. This sample has about 140,000 clones; 86% occur once, and the top ten carry about 13%. The sequenced sample was CD8+ T cells sorted from blood, obtained at week 4, from a patient treated with tofacitinib. All receptors come from a human donor with alopecia areata. Each CDR3 is given with its conserved first and last residue. D genes are given only for firm matches. Clone size is given for some rows only: seen once, a few or many times, or a class if the clone is expanded.

TRBV29-1	TRBJ2-2	.	.	CSVRVPEGELFF	TGCAGCGTTAGGGTGCCCGAAGGGGAGCTGTTTTTT
TRBV2	TRBJ2-7	.	.	CASRGDTRYEQYF	TGTGCCAGCCGCGGGGACACGAGGTACGAGCAGTACTTC
TRBV27	TRBJ1-2	.	TRBD1	CASSATRDSSYGYTF	TGTGCCAGCAGTGCAACTCGGGACAGTAGCTATGGCTACACCTTC
TRBV30	TRBJ2-7	.	.	CAWSVRPGGTYEQYF	TGTGCCTGGAGTGTACGGCCGGGCGGAACCTACGAGCAGTACTTC
TRBV7-8	TRBJ2-3	.	TRBD2	CASSLFGGGLDTQYF	TGTGCCAGCAGCTTATTTGGCGGGGGGCTGGATACGCAGTATTTT
TRBV27	TRBJ2-3	.	.	CASSPPVGTDTQYF	TGTGCCAGCAGTCCGCCGGTGGGCACAGATACGCAGTATTTT
TRBV4-1	TRBJ2-1	.	.	CASSQEGHREQFF	TGCGCCAGCAGCCAAGAGGGGCACCGGGAGCAGTTCTTC
TRBV19	TRBJ2-1	.	.	CASSSGDRGAEDEQFF	TGTGCCAGTAGTAGTGGAGACAGAGGAGCGGAGGATGAGCAGTTCTTC
TRBV2	TRBJ2-2	.	.	CASSNDPDTGELFF	TGTGCCAGCAGTAACGACCCAGACACCGGGGAGCTGTTTTTT
TRBV27	TRBJ2-5	.	.	CASSYSPGTQYF	TGTGCCAGCAGTTACTCCCCGGGGACCCAGTACTTC
TRBV4-1	TRBJ1-5	.	.	CASSPVGGSNQPQHF	TGCGCCAGCAGCCCGGTTGGGGGGAGTAATCAGCCCCAGCATTTT
TRBV6-5	TRBJ2-7	.	.	CASSYSTGATYEQYF	TGTGCCAGCAGTTACTCAACGGGAGCTACCTACGAGCAGTACTTC
TRBV25-1	TRBJ2-2	.	.	CASSVTGELFF	TGTGCCAGCAGTGTCACCGGGGAGCTGTTTTTT
TRBV5-1	TRBJ1-1	once	.	CASSSGRGNTEAFF	TGCGCCAGCAGCTCGGGACGAGGGAACACTGAAGCTTTCTTT
TRBV25-1	TRBJ1-5	.	TRBD1	CASRRDRVGRSSNQPQHF	TGTGCTAGCAGGAGGGACAGGGTGGGGCGGTCAAGCAATCAGCCCCAGCATTTT
TRBV25-1	TRBJ1-1	.	TRBD1	CASSAYRGNTEAFF	TGTGCCAGCAGTGCCTACAGGGGGAACACTGAAGCTTTCTTT